Below, one T cell receptor beta chain is given with its context. Trimming pared 6 bases from V and 5 bases from J, leaving 17 bases between. CDR1 is SGHNT and CDR2 is YYREEE in the germline V gene (reference sequence). The CDR3 consists of 14 residues. This entry is derived from a study of blood T cell repertoires in COVID-19. Turning to the study itself: COVID-19 samples, acute and convalescent, were from the United States, Italy and Spain. From T cells, B-cell-depleted T cells, or PBMCs came the material, which was cDNA or gDNA.

Original methodology: The authors estimated nucleated cell counts from reference gene primer amplification. Here immunoSEQ multiplex PCR was the method, and the copy in TCRdb shows in-frame clones only, minus some. V and J calls and clone size are as listed in that table; D and trimming were resolved from the DNA. The sample lists about 130,000 clones; 70% to 90% were seen once. Sequencing input: peripheral blood. V usage is TRBV5-4 and J usage is TRBJ2-5; D is possibly TRBD2 (5 bases). This receptor was taken from a woman between 45 and 65 years old who had recovered from COVID-19. The CDR3 sequence is CASTEDPSRETQYF. The CDR3 nucleotides are TGTGCCAGCACCGAGGATCCTAGCCGGGAGACCCAGTACTTC.